Listed here are 15 T cell receptor beta chains from one sample, sequenced in a study of blood T cell repertoires in COVID-19. Repertoires were generated with immunoSEQ multiplex PCR, while TCRdb's copy carries only in-frame clones and drops some. The sample records 170,000 or so clones, approximately 88% being singletons. Material for sequencing was peripheral blood. The receptors were gathered from a woman between 55 and 75 years old with acute or convalescent COVID-19.

This clone showed up just once. The CDR3 DNA follows: TGTGCCAGCAGCACCCGGGGGAACACTGAAGCTTTCTTT. Its protein product is CASSTRGNTEAFF. The chain has TRBV7-9 and TRBJ1-1; no clear D gene. Germline lookup yields CDR1 SEHNR and CDR2 FQNEAQ (reference sequence). V was shortened by 5 bases and J by 1 base, with 8 bases between the two germline ends. The CDR3 length is 13 residues. The full variable domain, rest sourced from reference TRBV7-9 and TRBJ1-1, is DTGVSQNPRHKITKRGQNVTFRCDPISEHNRLYWYRQTLGQGPEFLTYFQNEAQLEKSRLLSDRFSAERPKGSFSTLEIQRTEQGDSAMYLCASSTRGNTEAFFGQGTRLTVV.

CDR3 in amino acids: CASSQDNQDSRFMNTEAFF. CDR3 bases: TGCGCCAGCAGCCAAGATAATCAGGACAGCAGATTCATGAACACTGAAGCTTTCTTT. This chain uses TRBV4-3 with TRBJ1-1; perhaps TRBD1 as D (6 bases). Germline CDR1 LGHNA, CDR2 YSLEER. Deletions cut 0 bases from V and 0 bases from J, with 20 bases between. The CDR3 has 19 residues.

The chain recombines TRBV25-1 with TRBJ2-2, with a tentative D call TRBD2 (6 bases). The CDR3 has 16 residues. Germline CDR1 and CDR2: MGHDK and SYGVNS. V was shortened by 3 bases and J by 3 bases, with 14 bases between the two germline ends. CDR3 nucleotide sequence: TGTGCCAGCAGTGACGCGGTGGCGGGGTACACCGGGGAGCTGTTTTTT. Protein: CASSDAVAGYTGELFF.

The chain combines TRBV6-1 with TRBJ1-1, with D maybe TRBD1 (6 bases). V shed 3 bases and J shed 1 base, with 15 bases lying between them. This CDR3 has 16 residues. Per germline, CDR1 MNHNS and CDR2 SASEGT. The CDR3: CASSDLQGVENTEAFF. The DNA for the CDR3 is TGTGCCAGCAGTGACCTACAGGGAGTTGAGAACACTGAAGCTTTCTTT.

V gene TRBV27 combines with J gene TRBJ2-3; 11 bases match TRBD2. The V and J ends lost 3 bases and 4 bases, in that order; junction bases with no gene match: 3. The CDR3 has 15 residues. Germline-derived CDR1 and CDR2 are MNHEY and SMNVEV (reference sequence). The CDR3 DNA follows: TGTGCCAGCAGTTTGTTTAGCGGGGGGGCAGATACGCAGTATTTT. This sequence encodes CASSLFSGGADTQYF.

The gene calls are TRBV5-1 and TRBJ1-6; 7 nucleotides match TRBD1. After removal of 0 bases from V and 7 bases from J, the junction contained 16 bases not matched to a gene. CDR3 size: 19 residues. Germline CDR1 is SGHRS and CDR2 is YFSETQ. CDR3 bases: TGCGCCAGCAGCTTGGGTCTCAGCACCCGGCCGGGACAGAATTCACCCCTCCACTTT. Its protein is CASSLGLSTRPGQNSPLHF.

The J gene is TRBJ1-5, the V gene TRBV7-9; a possible D gene is TRBD1 (5 bases). Trimming pared 4 bases from V and 5 bases from J, leaving 9 bases between. The V gene's germline CDR1 is SEHNR and CDR2 FQNEAQ (reference sequence). This CDR3 spans 13 amino acids. The chain's CDR3 is CASSWGGDQPQHF. CDR3 sequence (DNA): TGTGCCAGCAGCTGGGGGGGTGATCAGCCCCAGCATTTT.

The chain is built from TRBV29-1 and TRBJ1-2; TRBD1 matches at 8 bases. CDR1 and CDR2 (germline): SQVTM, ANQGSEA. With 7 bases clipped from V and 7 bases from J, the junction kept 14 bases outside the gene matches. The CDR3 length is 14 residues. CDR3 nucleotides: TGCAGCGCCCGACTTGGACAGGGTGGCGGTGGCTACACCTTC. Translated, it gives CSARLGQGGGGYTF.

The gene calls are TRBV6-1 and TRBJ1-5; TRBD1 agrees at 8 bases. Trimming removed 2 bases from V and 4 bases from J; junction bases left unmatched: 7. Germline values: CDR1 MNHNS, CDR2 SASEGT. This CDR3 contains 16 residues. The CDR3 reads CASSEKAGGANQPQHF. CDR3 coding DNA: TGTGCCAGCAGTGAAAAGGCAGGGGGCGCGAATCAGCCCCAGCATTTT.

The chain couples TRBV6-2 or TRBV6-3 to TRBJ2-7, with 10 nucleotides matching TRBD1. CDR3 size: 15 residues. In germline, CDR1 is MNHEY, CDR2 SVGEGT. J gave up 6 bases and V 6 bases, and 11 bases lay outside the gene matches. Here the CDR3 reads CASSARDRGKGEQYF. The CDR3 DNA reads TGTGCCAGCAGCGCCCGGGACAGGGGAAAGGGCGAGCAGTACTTC.

The chain joins TRBV19 to TRBJ2-7; 8 bases match TRBD1. CDR1 is LNHDA and CDR2 is SQIVND in the germline V gene (reference sequence). Trimming at V came to 3 bases and at J to 0 bases, leaving 1 base not matched to a gene. The CDR3 covers 14 residues. The CDR3 is CASSITGGSYEQYF. For the CDR3, the DNA is TGTGCCAGTAGTATTACAGGGGGCTCCTACGAGCAGTACTTC. The full variable domain, completed using reference TRBV19 and TRBJ2-7, is DGGITQSPKYLFRKEGQNVTLSCEQNLNHDAMYWYRQDPGQGLRLIYYSQIVNDFQKGDIAEGYSVSREKKESFPLTVTSAQKNPTAFYLCASSITGGSYEQYFGPGTRLTVT.

V usage is TRBV3-1 (or the pseudogene TRBV3-2) and J usage is TRBJ2-4; 11 bases line up with TRBD1. This CDR3 has 18 amino acids. Germline assignment: CDR1 LGHDT and CDR2 YNNKEL (reference sequence). V shed 5 bases, J shed 0 bases, and the junction held 9 bases outside the gene matches. The CDR3 loop is CASSNLRDRGGAKNIQYF. The CDR3 nucleotides are TGTGCCAGCAGCAACCTCCGGGACAGGGGGGGAGCCAAAAACATTCAGTACTTC.

This chain connects TRBV5-1 to TRBJ2-7; 9 positions match TRBD1. The length of the CDR3 is 14 residues. V shed 3 bases and J 5 bases; nucleotides not matched to a gene: 6. Germline-derived CDR1 and CDR2 are SGHRS and YFSETQ. The CDR3 sequence: CASSYVGQGNEQYF. The DNA of the CDR3 is TGCGCCAGCAGCTATGTGGGACAGGGCAACGAGCAGTACTTC.

This clone has a single count. This chain connects TRBV27 to TRBJ1-4; 8 bases align to TRBD1. There are 15 residues in the CDR3. V lost 8 bases and J lost 8; bases outside the gene matches: 13. In germline, CDR1 is MNHEY, CDR2 SMNVEV (reference sequence). The CDR3 DNA sequence: TGTGCCAGCCGGGACAGGTGGGGGGAGGGCGAAAAACTGTTTTTT. Its translation: CASRDRWGEGEKLFF. Variable domain in full (rest from reference TRBV27 and TRBJ1-4): EAQVTQNPRYLITVTGKKLTVTCSQNMNHEYMSWYRQDPGLGLRQIYYSMNVEVTDKGDVPEGYKVSRKEKRNFPLILESPSPNQTSLYFCASRDRWGEGEKLFFGSGTQLSVL.

CDR3 DNA sequence: TGTGCCAGCACCGGGGACAGAATAAATGAAAAACTGTTTTTT. Its protein is CASTGDRINEKLFF. This rearrangement joins TRBV3-1 (or the pseudogene TRBV3-2) to TRBJ1-4; 7 bases align to TRBD1. From germline, CDR1 is LGHDT and CDR2 YNNKEL (reference sequence). This CDR3 is 14 amino acids long. The trim removed 7 bases at V and 5 bases at J, leaving 7 bases unmatched.